Sequencing of this TCR beta chain was carried out in a study of PD-L1 blockade in urothelial cancer. Study-level background: Analyzed time points were 3 weeks (second dose) and 6 weeks after therapy began. A median blood sample held about 140,000 T cells and tens of thousands of unique TCRs. Study results and limitations: Patients with below-median pretreatment blood clonality survived longer.

Anywhere from 1 to 8 samples came from each patient, spanning pretreatment and on-treatment. The protocol was immunoSEQ multiplex PCR, while the TCRdb copy is restricted to in-frame clones and leaves out a portion. The sample has tens of thousands of clones; about 88% are singletons. Note on this clone: Its specificity is not known.

The length of the CDR3 is 16 residues. Germline values: CDR1 SGHRS, CDR2 YFSETQ. The V and J ends lost 5 bases and 1 base respectively, with 17 bases between them. The chain recombines TRBV5-1 with TRBJ2-3; TRBD2 might be the D (7 bases). The clonotype was recovered from a man aged 50-59 years with urothelial cancer. This sample comprised PBMCs, obtained around atezolizumab (anti-PD-L1) treatment. The CDR3 is CASRIGGGARTDTQYF. The DNA for the CDR3 is TGCGCCAGCAGAATTGGAGGGGGGGCCCGCACAGATACGCAGTATTTT.